The rows below give T cell receptor beta chains drawn from one sample of a study of cytomegalovirus exposure and HLA in healthy donors. Sequenced by immunoSEQ multiplex PCR; TCRdb stores in-frame clones only, minus some. There are approximately 160,000 clones in the sample; about four fifths occur only once, and about 0.8% lies in the top ten. Sequencing was performed on PBMCs. The source is a woman under 30 in good health and CMV-seronegative. The CDR3 runs from the conserved cysteine through the conserved F or W. D genes are given only for firm matches. Only part of the rows carry a size: once, few, many, or a class if the clone is expanded.

J gene: TRBJ2-7
V gene: TRBV11-2
D gene: TRBD2
clone size: .
CDR3 protein: CASSISGNTHEQYF
CDR3 DNA: TGTGCCAGCAGCATTAGCGGGAATACCCACGAGCAGTACTTC

J gene: TRBJ1-1
V gene: TRBV27
D gene: .
clone size: .
CDR3 protein: CASIVTGGNTEAFF
CDR3 DNA: TGTGCCAGCATCGTAACGGGAGGGAACACTGAAGCTTTCTTT

J gene: TRBJ1-2
V gene: TRBV19
D gene: .
clone size: once
CDR3 protein: CASVGVQVYGYTF
CDR3 DNA: TGTGCCAGTGTCGGGGTGCAGGTCTATGGCTACACCTTC

J gene: TRBJ2-7
V gene: TRBV6-1
D gene: TRBD2
clone size: .
CDR3 protein: CASSVGTSGRTYEQYF
CDR3 DNA: TGTGCCAGCAGTGTCGGGACTAGCGGGAGGACCTACGAGCAGTACTTC

J gene: TRBJ2-7
V gene: TRBV25-1
D gene: .
clone size: few
CDR3 protein: CASSEEGYEQYF
CDR3 DNA: TGTGCCAGCAGTGAAGAGGGCTACGAGCAGTACTTC

J gene: TRBJ1-2
V gene: TRBV10-3
D gene: TRBD1
clone size: .
CDR3 protein: CAISPTGNYGYTF
CDR3 DNA: TGTGCCATCAGCCCGACAGGGAACTATGGCTACACCTTC

J gene: TRBJ2-5
V gene: TRBV30
D gene: TRBD2
clone size: few
CDR3 protein: CAWSVGTTSAETQYF
CDR3 DNA: TGTGCCTGGAGTGTTGGGACTACCTCAGCAGAGACCCAGTACTTC

J gene: TRBJ2-1
V gene: TRBV12-2
D gene: .
clone size: .
CDR3 protein: CASRLVCRTSGTNEQFF
CDR3 DNA: TGTGCAAGTCGCTTAGTGTGTAGGACTAGCGGGACAAATGAGCAGTTCTTC

J gene: TRBJ1-2
V gene: TRBV28
D gene: .
clone size: .
CDR3 protein: CASSSPARDYGYTF
CDR3 DNA: TGTGCCAGCAGTTCCCCGGCGAGGGACTATGGCTACACCTTC

J gene: TRBJ1-5
V gene: TRBV2
D gene: TRBD1
clone size: .
CDR3 protein: CASSLDRADQPQHF
CDR3 DNA: TGTGCCAGCAGCCTCGACAGGGCAGATCAGCCCCAGCATTTT

J gene: TRBJ2-7
V gene: TRBV27
D gene: .
clone size: .
CDR3 protein: CASSLFAGGEQYF
CDR3 DNA: TGTGCCAGCAGTTTATTTGCCGGCGGCGAGCAGTACTTC

J gene: TRBJ2-1
V gene: TRBV30
D gene: TRBD2
clone size: .
CDR3 protein: CAWSREGFYNEQFF
CDR3 DNA: TGTGCCTGGAGTCGGGAGGGGTTTTACAATGAGCAGTTCTTC

J gene: TRBJ2-7
V gene: TRBV11-2
D gene: .
clone size: .
CDR3 protein: CASSLRPQGIYEQYF
CDR3 DNA: TGTGCCAGCAGCTTACGGCCCCAGGGGATCTACGAGCAGTACTTC

J gene: TRBJ1-1
V gene: TRBV27
D gene: .
clone size: .
CDR3 protein: CASTLATGHPEAFF
CDR3 DNA: TGTGCCAGCACCCTGGCCACAGGGCACCCTGAAGCTTTCTTT

J gene: TRBJ2-5
V gene: TRBV28
D gene: .
clone size: .
CDR3 protein: CASSSGGGQFQETQYF
CDR3 DNA: TGTGCCAGCAGTTCGGGGGGGGGACAGTTCCAAGAGACCCAGTACTTC

J gene: TRBJ2-7
V gene: TRBV19
D gene: .
clone size: .
CDR3 protein: CASSPDGSKIYEQYF
CDR3 DNA: TGTGCCAGTAGTCCTGACGGGAGTAAAATCTACGAGCAGTACTTC

J gene: TRBJ2-1
V gene: TRBV4-3
D gene: TRBD2
clone size: .
CDR3 protein: CASSQDLYGRGNEQFF
CDR3 DNA: TGCGCCAGCAGCCAAGACCTCTACGGGAGGGGGAATGAGCAGTTCTTC

J gene: TRBJ1-1
V gene: TRBV28
D gene: .
clone size: .
CDR3 protein: CASSLGPEIATEAFF
CDR3 DNA: TGTGCCAGCAGTTTAGGCCCCGAAATAGCCACTGAAGCTTTCTTT

J gene: TRBJ2-7
V gene: TRBV28
D gene: .
clone size: .
CDR3 protein: CASSLQEIANGGRQYF
CDR3 DNA: TGTGCCAGCAGTTTACAGGAAATAGCAAATGGGGGGAGGCAGTACTTC

J gene: TRBJ2-7
V gene: TRBV5-1
D gene: .
clone size: .
CDR3 protein: CASSLGAFLEQYF
CDR3 DNA: TGCGCCAGCAGCTTGGGGGCATTTCTCGAGCAGTACTTC

J gene: TRBJ1-4
V gene: TRBV14
D gene: .
clone size: once
CDR3 protein: CASSQVSGVDEKLFF
CDR3 DNA: TGTGCCAGCAGCCAAGTCTCAGGGGTTGATGAAAAACTGTTTTTT

J gene: TRBJ2-2
V gene: TRBV4-1
D gene: .
clone size: .
CDR3 protein: CASSQVRGSGTGELFF
CDR3 DNA: TGCGCCAGCAGCCAAGTTAGAGGTAGCGGCACCGGGGAGCTGTTTTTT

J gene: TRBJ2-7
V gene: TRBV10-3
D gene: .
clone size: .
CDR3 protein: CAISEDKYEQYF
CDR3 DNA: TGTGCCATCAGTGAGGACAAATACGAGCAGTACTTC

J gene: TRBJ2-3
V gene: TRBV20-1
D gene: .
clone size: .
CDR3 protein: CSAQEGDTQYF
CDR3 DNA: TGCAGTGCTCAGGAGGGGGATACGCAGTATTTT

J gene: TRBJ2-7
V gene: TRBV5-6
D gene: .
clone size: .
CDR3 protein: CASSFGGAYEQYF
CDR3 DNA: TGTGCCAGCAGCTTTGGGGGCGCCTACGAGCAGTACTTC

J gene: TRBJ2-5
V gene: TRBV5-1
D gene: .
clone size: .
CDR3 protein: CASSLQPFQETQYF
CDR3 DNA: TGCGCCAGCAGCCTACAGCCTTTCCAAGAGACCCAGTACTTC

J gene: TRBJ2-7
V gene: TRBV5-1
D gene: TRBD1
clone size: .
CDR3 protein: CASSPDRVEHEQYF
CDR3 DNA: TGCGCCAGCAGCCCTGACAGGGTTGAACACGAGCAGTACTTC

J gene: TRBJ2-1
V gene: TRBV28
D gene: TRBD2
clone size: .
CDR3 protein: CASSSLLAGESYNEQFF
CDR3 DNA: TGTGCCAGCAGTTCGCTATTAGCGGGGGAGTCCTACAATGAGCAGTTCTTC

J gene: TRBJ2-1
V gene: TRBV10-3
D gene: TRBD2
clone size: .
CDR3 protein: CAIGAGTSGDYEQFF
CDR3 DNA: TGTGCCATCGGGGCGGGGACTAGCGGGGACTATGAGCAGTTCTTC

J gene: TRBJ2-7
V gene: TRBV27
D gene: TRBD1
clone size: .
CDR3 protein: CASSLSPGQVVYEQYF
CDR3 DNA: TGTGCCAGCAGTTTATCGCCGGGACAGGTTGTCTACGAGCAGTACTTC

J gene: TRBJ2-7
V gene: TRBV4-3
D gene: .
clone size: .
CDR3 protein: CASSPEGKTTYEQYF
CDR3 DNA: TGCGCCAGCAGCCCGGAGGGGAAAACCACCTACGAGCAGTACTTC

J gene: TRBJ2-1
V gene: TRBV6-5
D gene: TRBD2
clone size: few
CDR3 protein: CASSYSAGGTYNEQFF
CDR3 DNA: TGTGCCAGCAGTTACTCGGCGGGAGGGACCTACAATGAGCAGTTCTTC

J gene: TRBJ2-1
V gene: TRBV7-9
D gene: TRBD2
clone size: .
CDR3 protein: CASSLAFFSSGPDNEQFF
CDR3 DNA: TGTGCCAGCAGCTTAGCTTTTTTCTCTAGCGGTCCTGACAATGAGCAGTTCTTC

J gene: TRBJ2-2
V gene: TRBV18
D gene: .
clone size: .
CDR3 protein: CASSPGSGPGELFF
CDR3 DNA: TGTGCCAGCTCACCCGGATCAGGGCCCGGGGAGCTGTTTTTT

J gene: TRBJ1-2
V gene: TRBV7-9
D gene: TRBD1
clone size: .
CDR3 protein: CSSSFGGQGNGYTF
CDR3 DNA: TGTTCCAGCAGCTTCGGGGGACAGGGGAATGGGTACACCTTC

J gene: TRBJ2-7
V gene: TRBV5-6
D gene: TRBD1
clone size: .
CDR3 protein: CASSRRPGQNEQYF
CDR3 DNA: TGTGCCAGCAGCAGGAGACCGGGACAGAACGAGCAGTACTTC

J gene: TRBJ2-3
V gene: TRBV27
D gene: TRBD2
clone size: .
CDR3 protein: CASSSILAGPDTQYF
CDR3 DNA: TGTGCCAGCAGTTCGATCCTAGCGGGTCCGGATACGCAGTATTTT

J gene: TRBJ1-5
V gene: TRBV6-5
D gene: TRBD1
clone size: .
CDR3 protein: CASRIRRDRDQPQHF
CDR3 DNA: TGTGCCAGCAGGATCCGCCGGGACAGAGATCAGCCCCAGCATTTT